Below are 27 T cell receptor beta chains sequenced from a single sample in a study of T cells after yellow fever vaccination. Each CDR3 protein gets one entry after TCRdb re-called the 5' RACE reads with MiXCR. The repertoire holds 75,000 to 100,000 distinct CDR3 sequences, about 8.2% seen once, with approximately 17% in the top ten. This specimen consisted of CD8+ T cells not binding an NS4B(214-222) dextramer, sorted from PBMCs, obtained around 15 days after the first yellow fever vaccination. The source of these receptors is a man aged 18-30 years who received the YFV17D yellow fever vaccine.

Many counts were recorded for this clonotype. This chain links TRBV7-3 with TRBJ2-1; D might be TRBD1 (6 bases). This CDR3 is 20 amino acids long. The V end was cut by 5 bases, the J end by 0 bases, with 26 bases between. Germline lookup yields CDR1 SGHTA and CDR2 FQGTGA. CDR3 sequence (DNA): TGTGCCAGCAGCACCAGACGGTTACTACCCAGGGGAAACTCCTACAATGAGCAGTTCTTC. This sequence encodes CASSTRRLLPRGNSYNEQFF.

The CDR3, as DNA: TGTGCCAGCAGTTTAGGGGGACTAGCGGGGGCTGATACGCAGTATTTT. It specifies CASSLGGLAGADTQYF. V is TRBV27 and J is TRBJ2-3; TRBD2 aligns across 14 bases. V trimming: 2 bases; J trimming: 6 bases; junction bases outside the gene matches: 4. The germline V gene encodes CDR1 MNHEY and CDR2 SMNVEV (reference sequence). The CDR3 sequence is 16 residues long.

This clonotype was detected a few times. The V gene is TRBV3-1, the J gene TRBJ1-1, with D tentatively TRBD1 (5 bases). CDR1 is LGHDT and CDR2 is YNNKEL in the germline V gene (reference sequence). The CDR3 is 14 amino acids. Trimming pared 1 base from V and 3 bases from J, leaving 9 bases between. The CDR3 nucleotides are TGTGCCAGCAGCCAAGCAGGGTACTACACTGAAGCTTTCTTT. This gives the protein CASSQAGYYTEAFF.

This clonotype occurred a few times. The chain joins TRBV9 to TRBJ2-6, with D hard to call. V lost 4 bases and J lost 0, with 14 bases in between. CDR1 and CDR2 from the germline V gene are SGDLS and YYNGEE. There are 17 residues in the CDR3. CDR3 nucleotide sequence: TGTGCCAGCAGCCCCGAGTTGATGGCCTCTGGGGCCAACGTCCTGACTTTC. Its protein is CASSPELMASGANVLTF.

CDR3 in amino acids: CSARRQGRRYQETQYF. The CDR3 coding sequence is TGCAGTGCCCGGAGACAGGGACGACGATACCAAGAGACCCAGTACTTC. J is TRBJ2-5 and V is TRBV20-1, with 7 positions matching TRBD1. Germline CDR1 is DFQATT and CDR2 is SNEGSKA (reference sequence). The CDR3 extends over 16 amino acids. V was pared by 6 bases and J by 0 bases, with 13 bases of the junction left unmatched.

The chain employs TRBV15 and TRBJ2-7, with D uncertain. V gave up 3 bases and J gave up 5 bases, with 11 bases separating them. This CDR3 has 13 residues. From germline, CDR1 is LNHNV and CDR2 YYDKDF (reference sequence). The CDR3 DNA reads TGTGCCACCAGCAGCGGAATTGTAGACGAGCAGTACTTC. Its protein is CATSSGIVDEQYF.

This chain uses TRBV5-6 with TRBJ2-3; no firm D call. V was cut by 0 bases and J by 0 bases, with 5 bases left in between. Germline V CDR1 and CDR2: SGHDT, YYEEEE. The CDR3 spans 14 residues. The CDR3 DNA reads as TGTGCCAGCAGCTTGGGACGCAGCACAGATACGCAGTATTTT. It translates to CASSLGRSTDTQYF. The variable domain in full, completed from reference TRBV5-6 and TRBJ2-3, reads DAGVTQSPTHLIKTRGQQVTLRCSPKSGHDTVSWYQQALGQGPQFIFQYYEEEERQRGNFPDRFSGHQFPNYSSELNVNALLLGDSALYLCASSLGRSTDTQYFGPGTRLTVL.

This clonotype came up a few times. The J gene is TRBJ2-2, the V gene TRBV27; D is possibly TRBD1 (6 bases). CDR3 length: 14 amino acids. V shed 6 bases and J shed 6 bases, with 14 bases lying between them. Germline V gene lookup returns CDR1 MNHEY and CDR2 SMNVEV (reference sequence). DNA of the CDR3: TGTGCCAGCAGCAGGGGACGGACCCCCGGGGAGCTGTTTTTT. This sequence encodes CASSRGRTPGELFF.

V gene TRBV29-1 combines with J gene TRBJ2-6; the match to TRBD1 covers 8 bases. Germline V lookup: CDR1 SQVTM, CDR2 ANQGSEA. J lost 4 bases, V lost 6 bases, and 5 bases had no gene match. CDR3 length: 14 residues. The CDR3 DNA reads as TGCAGCGTCGGACAGGGTTCCGGGGCCAACGTCCTGACTTTC. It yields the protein CSVGQGSGANVLTF.

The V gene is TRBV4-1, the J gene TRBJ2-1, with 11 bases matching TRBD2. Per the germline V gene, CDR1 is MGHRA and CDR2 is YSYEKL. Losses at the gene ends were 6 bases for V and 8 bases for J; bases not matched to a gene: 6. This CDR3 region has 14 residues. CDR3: CASSPTSGVDEQFF. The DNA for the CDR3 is TGCGCCAGCAGTCCGACTAGCGGGGTGGATGAGCAGTTCTTC.

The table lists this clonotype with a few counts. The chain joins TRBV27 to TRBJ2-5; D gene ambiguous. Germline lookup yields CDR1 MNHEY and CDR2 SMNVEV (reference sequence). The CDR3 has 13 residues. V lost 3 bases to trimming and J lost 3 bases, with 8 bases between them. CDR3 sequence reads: CASSFDSKETQYF. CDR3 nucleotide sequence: TGTGCCAGCAGTTTTGATAGCAAAGAGACCCAGTACTTC.

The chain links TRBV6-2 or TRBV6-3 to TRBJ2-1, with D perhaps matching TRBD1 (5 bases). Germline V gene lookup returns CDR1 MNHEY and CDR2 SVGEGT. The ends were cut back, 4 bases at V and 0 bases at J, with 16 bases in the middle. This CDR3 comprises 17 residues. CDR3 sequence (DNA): TGTGCCAGCAGTTCCTCCCGGACACTTAGCTCCTACAATGAGCAGTTCTTC. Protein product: CASSSSRTLSSYNEQFF.

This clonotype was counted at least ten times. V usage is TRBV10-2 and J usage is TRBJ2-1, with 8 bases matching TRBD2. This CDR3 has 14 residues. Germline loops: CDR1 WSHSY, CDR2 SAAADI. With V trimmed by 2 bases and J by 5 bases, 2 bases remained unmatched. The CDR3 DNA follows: TGCGCCAGCAGTGAGCCGGGGGGGGACAATGAGCAGTTCTTC. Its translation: CASSEPGGDNEQFF.

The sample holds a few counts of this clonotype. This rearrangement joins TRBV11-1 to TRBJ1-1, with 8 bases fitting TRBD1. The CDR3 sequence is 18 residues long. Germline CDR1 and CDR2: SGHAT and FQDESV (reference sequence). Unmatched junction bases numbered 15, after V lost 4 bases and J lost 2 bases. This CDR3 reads CASSSVGLTGEENTEAFF. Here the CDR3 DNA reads TGTGCCAGCAGCTCGGTTGGGTTGACAGGGGAGGAAAACACTGAAGCTTTCTTT.

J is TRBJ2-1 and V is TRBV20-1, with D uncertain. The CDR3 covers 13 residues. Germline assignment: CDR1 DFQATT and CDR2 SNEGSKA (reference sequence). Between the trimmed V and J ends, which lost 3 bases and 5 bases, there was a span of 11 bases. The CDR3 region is CSASAPTHNEQFF. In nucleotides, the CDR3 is TGCAGTGCTAGTGCACCTACCCACAATGAGCAGTTCTTC.

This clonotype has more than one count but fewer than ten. DNA of the CDR3: TGCGCCAGCAGCCCGGAAGGGGGGGGTTTTACTGAAGCTTTCTTT. Its translation is CASSPEGGGFTEAFF. This chain connects TRBV5-1 to TRBJ1-1; D perhaps matches TRBD1 (6 bases). Germline V gene sequence: CDR1 SGHRS, CDR2 YFSETQ. The V and J ends lost 4 bases and 5 bases respectively, with 18 bases between them. This CDR3 is 15 amino acids long. Supplemented by reference TRBV5-1 and TRBJ1-1, the full variable domain reads KAGVTQTPRYLIKTRGQQVTLSCSPISGHRSVSWYQQTPGQGLQFLFEYFSETQRNKGNFPGRFSGRQFSNSRSEMNVSTLELGDSALYLCASSPEGGGFTEAFFGQGTRLTVV.

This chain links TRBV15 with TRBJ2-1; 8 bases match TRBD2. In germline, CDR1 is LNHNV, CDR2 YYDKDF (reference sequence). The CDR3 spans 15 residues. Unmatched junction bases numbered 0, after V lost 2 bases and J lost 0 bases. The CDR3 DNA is TGTGCCACCAGCAGAACTAGCGGCTCCTACAATGAGCAGTTCTTC. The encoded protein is CATSRTSGSYNEQFF. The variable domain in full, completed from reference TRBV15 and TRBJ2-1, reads DAMVIQNPRYQVTQFGKPVTLSCSQTLNHNVMYWYQQKSSQAPKLLFHYYDKDFNNEADTPDNFQSRRPNTSFCFLDIRSPGLGDTAMYLCATSRTSGSYNEQFFGPGTRLTVL.

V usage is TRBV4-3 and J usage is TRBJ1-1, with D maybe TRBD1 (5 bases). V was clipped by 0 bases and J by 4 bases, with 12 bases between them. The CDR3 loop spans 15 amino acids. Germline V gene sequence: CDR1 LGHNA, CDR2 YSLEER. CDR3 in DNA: TGCGCCAGCAGCCAAGATCTTGTGGGGGTCACTGAAGCTTTCTTT. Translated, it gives CASSQDLVGVTEAFF.

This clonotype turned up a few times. In DNA form, the CDR3 reads TGTGCCAGTACCCTCGGCCAGCACAATGAGCAGTTCTTC. Translated: CASTLGQHNEQFF. The chain couples TRBV19 to TRBJ2-1; the D is unclear. V was pared by 7 bases and J by 5 bases, with 12 bases between. The CDR3 contains 13 residues. Germline CDR1 and CDR2: LNHDA and SQIVND (reference sequence). Looking up the rest from reference TRBV19 and TRBJ2-1 gives the full variable domain: DGGITQSPKYLFRKEGQNVTLSCEQNLNHDAMYWYRQDPGQGLRLIYYSQIVNDFQKGDIAEGYSVSREKKESFPLTVTSAQKNPTAFYLCASTLGQHNEQFFGPGTRLTVL.

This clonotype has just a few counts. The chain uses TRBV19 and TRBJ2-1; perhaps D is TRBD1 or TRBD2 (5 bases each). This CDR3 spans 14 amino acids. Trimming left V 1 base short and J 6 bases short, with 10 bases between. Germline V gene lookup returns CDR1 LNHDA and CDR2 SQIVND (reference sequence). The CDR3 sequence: CASSIGGSLNEQFF. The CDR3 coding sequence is TGTGCCAGTAGTATAGGGGGGTCGCTCAATGAGCAGTTCTTC. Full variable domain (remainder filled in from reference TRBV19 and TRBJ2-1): DGGITQSPKYLFRKEGQNVTLSCEQNLNHDAMYWYRQDPGQGLRLIYYSQIVNDFQKGDIAEGYSVSREKKESFPLTVTSAQKNPTAFYLCASSIGGSLNEQFFGPGTRLTVL.

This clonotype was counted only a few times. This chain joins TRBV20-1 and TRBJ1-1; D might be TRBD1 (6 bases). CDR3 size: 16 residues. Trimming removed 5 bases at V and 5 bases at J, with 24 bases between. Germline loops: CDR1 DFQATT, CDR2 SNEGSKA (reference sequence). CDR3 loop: CSAPGIKGGAETEAFF. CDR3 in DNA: TGCAGTGCTCCAGGGATAAAAGGGGGGGCGGAAACTGAAGCTTTCTTT.

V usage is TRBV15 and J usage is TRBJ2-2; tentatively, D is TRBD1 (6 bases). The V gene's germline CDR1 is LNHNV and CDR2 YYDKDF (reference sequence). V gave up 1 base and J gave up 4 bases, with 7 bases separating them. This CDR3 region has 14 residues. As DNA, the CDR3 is TGTGCCACCAGCAGAGCAGGGGCCACCGGGGAGCTGTTTTTT. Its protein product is CATSRAGATGELFF.

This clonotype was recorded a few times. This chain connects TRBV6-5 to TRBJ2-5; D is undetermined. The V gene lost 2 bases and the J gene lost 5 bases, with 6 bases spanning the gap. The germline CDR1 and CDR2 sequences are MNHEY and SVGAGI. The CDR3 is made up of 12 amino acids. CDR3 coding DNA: TGTGCCAGCAGTTACAACTGGGAGACCCAGTACTTC. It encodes CASSYNWETQYF.

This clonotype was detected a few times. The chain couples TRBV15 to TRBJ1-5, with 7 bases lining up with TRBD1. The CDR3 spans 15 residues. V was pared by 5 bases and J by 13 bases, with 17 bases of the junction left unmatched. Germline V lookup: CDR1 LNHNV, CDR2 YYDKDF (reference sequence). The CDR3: CATSLRTGRVVQQHF. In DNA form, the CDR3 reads TGTGCCACCAGCCTCCGGACAGGTCGAGTCGTACAGCAGCATTTT.

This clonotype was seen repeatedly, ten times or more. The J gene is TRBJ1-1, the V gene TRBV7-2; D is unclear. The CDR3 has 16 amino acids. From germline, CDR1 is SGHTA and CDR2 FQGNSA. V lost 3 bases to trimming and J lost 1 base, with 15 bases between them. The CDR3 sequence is CASSFEEWGGNTEAFF. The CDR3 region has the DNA TGTGCCAGCAGCTTCGAGGAATGGGGTGGGAACACTGAAGCTTTCTTT.

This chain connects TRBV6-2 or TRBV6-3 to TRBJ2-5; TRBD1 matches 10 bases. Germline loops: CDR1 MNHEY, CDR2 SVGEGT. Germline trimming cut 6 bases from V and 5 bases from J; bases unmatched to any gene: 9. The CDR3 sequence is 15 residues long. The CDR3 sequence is CASRPDRGLGETQYF. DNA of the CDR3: TGTGCCAGCAGACCAGACAGGGGGCTAGGGGAGACCCAGTACTTC.

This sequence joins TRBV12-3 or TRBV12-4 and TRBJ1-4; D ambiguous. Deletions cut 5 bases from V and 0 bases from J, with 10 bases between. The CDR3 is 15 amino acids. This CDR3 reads CASSPTVATNEKLFF. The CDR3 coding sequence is TGTGCCAGCAGTCCTACAGTAGCAACTAATGAAAAACTGTTTTTT.